This TCR beta chain was documented in a study of shared clonotypes between healthy human individuals. V lost 4 bases, J lost 3 bases, and 4 bases stayed unmatched. Per germline, CDR1 PRHDT and CDR2 FYEKMQ (reference sequence). This CDR3 region has 14 residues. CD8 cells classed as naive were CD45RO-negative and positively selected for CCR7, excluding terminally differentiated effector memory CD45RA+ cells. An assay was performed, and its level was deep. Clones were sequenced by immunoSEQ multiplex PCR, and TCRdb holds only the in-frame ones, with some missing. Of about 1.9 million clones listed, just under 95% were seen once; the top ten hold around 1.7%.

This TCR was sampled from a man younger than 35 in good health. Some clones in this sample may be carry-over from other donors' samples. The chain carries TRBV13 and TRBJ2-7, with 9 bases fitting TRBD1. Sequencing input: naive CD8+ T cells from PBMCs. The CDR3 spells CASSSRDRVYEQYF. The CDR3 DNA is TGTGCCAGCAGCTCCCGGGACAGGGTCTACGAGCAGTACTTC.